This T cell receptor beta chain appears in the sequencing data of a study of blood T cell repertoires in COVID-19. As for the study in general: T cells, B-cell-depleted T cells, or PBMCs supplied cDNA or gDNA.

With 6 bases clipped from V and 8 bases from J, the junction kept 7 bases outside the gene matches. The length of the CDR3 is 13 residues. From germline, CDR1 is MDHEN and CDR2 SYDVKM. Participant ages covered about 18 to 89 years across about two dozen US areas. Categorization into cohorts depended on clinical history that participants reported. Recovered status applied to Cohort 3 donors who had two consecutive negative PCRs. It also applied to those with clearance or with symptom resolution. Measured with immunoSEQ multiplex PCR; TCRdb has only the in-frame clones, and not every one. Among a few hundred thousand clones, around 87% were seen once, and the ten largest hold about 9.4%.

The receptor was isolated from a woman between 45 and 65 years old who had recovered from COVID-19. Sequenced input: PBMCs or T cells enriched from blood (not recorded which). The rearrangement uses TRBV28 and TRBJ1-2; 9 nucleotides align to TRBD1. The CDR3 bases are TGTGCCAGCAGGTTGGGACAGGGTTGGGGCTACACCTTC. The encoded protein is CASRLGQGWGYTF.